The 3 T cell receptor beta chains below come from one sample, sequenced in a study of cytomegalovirus exposure and HLA in healthy donors. It was with 60 Vbeta and 13 Jbeta primers that the PCR ran. The assay was immunoSEQ multiplex PCR, and TCRdb's table has in-frame clones only and misses some. The ten top clones account for 0.7% to 0.8%, within a sample of nearly 200,000 clones. Sequencing used PBMCs. These receptors originate from a boy aged 5-17 years in good health and CMV-seronegative.

The chain employs TRBV9 and TRBJ2-2, with D perhaps matching TRBD2 (6 bases). The germline V gene encodes CDR1 SGDLS and CDR2 YYNGEE. V was shortened by 6 bases and J by 3 bases, with 12 bases between the two germline ends. CDR3 length: 14 amino acids. The CDR3 is CASTGGWDTGELFF. The DNA of the CDR3 is TGTGCCAGCACCGGAGGGTGGGACACCGGGGAGCTGTTTTTT.

The gene calls are TRBV4-1 and TRBJ2-5, with D perhaps matching TRBD2 (6 bases). V shed 1 base and J shed 11 bases, with 14 bases lying between them. The CDR3 runs 13 residues. Germline V gives CDR1 MGHRA, CDR2 YSYEKL. CDR3: CASSQGGSGRQYF. The CDR3 coding sequence is TGCGCCAGCAGCCAAGGCGGGTCGGGGAGGCAGTACTTC.

The chain is built from TRBV7-9 and TRBJ1-3; TRBD1 might be the D (5 bases). Germline V gene sequence: CDR1 SEHNR, CDR2 FQNEAQ (reference sequence). This CDR3 contains 14 residues. The V and J ends lost 3 bases and 2 bases respectively, with 8 bases between them. The CDR3 nucleotides read TGTGCCAGCAGCTTCGGCAGGGCTGGAAACACCATATATTTT. This gives the protein CASSFGRAGNTIYF.